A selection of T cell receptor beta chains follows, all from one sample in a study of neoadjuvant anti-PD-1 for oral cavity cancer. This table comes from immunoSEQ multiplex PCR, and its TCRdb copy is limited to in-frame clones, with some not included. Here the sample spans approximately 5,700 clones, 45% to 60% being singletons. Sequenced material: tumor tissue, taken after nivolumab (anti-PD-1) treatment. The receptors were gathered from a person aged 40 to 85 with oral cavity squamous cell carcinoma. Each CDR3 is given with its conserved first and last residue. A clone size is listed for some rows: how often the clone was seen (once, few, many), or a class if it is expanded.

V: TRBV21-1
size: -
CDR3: CASSIPGQGRRTDTQYF

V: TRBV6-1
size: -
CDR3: CASSQTSGTYNEQFF

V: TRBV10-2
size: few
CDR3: CASSGGLEGNTIYF

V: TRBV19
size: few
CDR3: CASSIGGGGNQPQHF

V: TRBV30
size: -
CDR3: CAWSEGSHTEAFF

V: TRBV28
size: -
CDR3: CASLARAPNGQFF

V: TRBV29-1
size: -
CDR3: CSVATTGPFRDTEAFF

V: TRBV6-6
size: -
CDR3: CASRYRDRAHEQYF

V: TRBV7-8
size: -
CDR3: CASSSGGVRQGRAYGYTF

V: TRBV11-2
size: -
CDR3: CASSLGQGIAGELFF

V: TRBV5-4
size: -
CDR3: CASSSRDRGYFNEQFF

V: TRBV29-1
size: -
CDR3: CSVRETGGNQPQHF

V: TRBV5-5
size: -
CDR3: CASSGPYEQYF

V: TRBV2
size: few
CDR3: CASGGRVNTEAFF

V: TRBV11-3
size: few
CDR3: CASSKNRDRGTEAFF

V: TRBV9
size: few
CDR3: CASSVEGRANEKLFF

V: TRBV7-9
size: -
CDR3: CASSLWGRGETQYF

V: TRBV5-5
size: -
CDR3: CASSSDQRSYNSPLHF

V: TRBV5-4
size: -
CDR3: CASSSSIEAFF

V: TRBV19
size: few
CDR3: CASSSRDRRNTEAFF

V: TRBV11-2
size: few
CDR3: CASSPSNGLNEQFF

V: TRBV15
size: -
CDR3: CATSREGGAYEQYF

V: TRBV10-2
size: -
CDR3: CASSSTSGLTGELFF

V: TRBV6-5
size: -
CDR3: CASRSSGGGREAFF

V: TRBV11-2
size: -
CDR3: CASSHSGGAPGELFF

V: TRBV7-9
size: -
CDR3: CASSLGASGYDEQFF

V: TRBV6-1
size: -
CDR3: CASSVDSLRGNTEAFF

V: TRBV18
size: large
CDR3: CASSPEGGQETQYF

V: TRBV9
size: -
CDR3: CASSSGTLSSYEQYF

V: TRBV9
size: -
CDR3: CASSLRRGNSPLHF

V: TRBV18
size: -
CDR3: CASSQGFSYEQYF

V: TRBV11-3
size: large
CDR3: CASSLELNTEAFF

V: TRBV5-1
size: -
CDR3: CASSLGQGPNTGELFF

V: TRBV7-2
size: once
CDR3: CASSLAFTTGERFF

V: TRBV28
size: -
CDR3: CASTLDKITEAFF

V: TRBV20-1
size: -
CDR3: CSAARTGGYTF

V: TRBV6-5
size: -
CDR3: CASSYLTGSPYEQYF

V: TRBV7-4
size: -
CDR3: CASSPTGYEELFF